These 30 T cell receptor beta chains were sequenced from one sample in a study of CD8+ T cells in alopecia areata. As to treatment: oral pan-JAK inhibitor, 5-10 mg twice daily. After isolation, RNA underwent reverse transcription to generate cDNA as the sequencing template. Clones were read by immunoSEQ multiplex PCR, and TCRdb kept only the in-frame ones, dropping some. In the table there are about 110,000 clones, roughly 55% of which are singletons. The sequenced sample was CD8+ T cells sorted from blood, obtained at week 24, from a patient treated with tofacitinib. These receptors originate from a human donor with alopecia areata.

This sequence joins TRBV10-3 and TRBJ2-7, with 8 bases aligning to TRBD2. Per germline, CDR1 ENHRY and CDR2 SYGVKD. The CDR3 spans 16 residues. V lost 4 bases, J lost 3 bases, and 11 bases stayed unmatched. The CDR3 loop is CAISVPSGWNIYEQYF. In DNA form, the CDR3 reads TGTGCCATCAGTGTTCCTAGCGGGTGGAATATCTACGAGCAGTACTTC.

The chain links TRBV28 to TRBJ1-5; D gene ambiguous. Germline V gives CDR1 MDHEN, CDR2 SYDVKM. The CDR3 contains 13 residues. V was pared by 3 bases and J by 15 bases, with 18 bases between. CDR3 bases: TGTGCCAGCAGTTTGCAACTGCGTGGAAAGGCGCATTTT. It is translated as CASSLQLRGKAHF.

The gene calls are TRBV28 and TRBJ1-2; the D is unclear. V lost 5 bases and J lost 4, with 17 bases in between. The CDR3 is made up of 15 amino acids. Germline lookup yields CDR1 MDHEN and CDR2 SYDVKM. The CDR3 region is CASSTDFEVGYGYTF. The CDR3, as DNA: TGTGCCAGCAGTACCGACTTCGAGGTCGGCTATGGCTACACCTTC.

The rearrangement joins TRBV19 to TRBJ2-7, with 8 nucleotides matching TRBD1. V lost 5 bases, J lost 3 bases, and 6 bases stayed unmatched. The length of the CDR3 is 14 residues. Germline assignment: CDR1 LNHDA and CDR2 SQIVND (reference sequence). CDR3 in DNA: TGTGCCAGTAGTGACAGGGGCAACCTCTACGAGCAGTACTTC. Translating it yields CASSDRGNLYEQYF.

This chain joins TRBV30 and TRBJ1-1; a weak D match, TRBD1 (6 bases). Germline-derived CDR1 and CDR2 are GTSNPN and SVGIG (reference sequence). There are 14 residues in the CDR3. The V end was cut by 1 base, the J end by 1 base, with 10 bases between. CDR3 amino acids: CAWSGLGGNTEAFF. The DNA for the CDR3 is TGTGCCTGGAGTGGCCTAGGGGGGAACACTGAAGCTTTCTTT.

The rearrangement uses TRBV30 and TRBJ2-3, with D perhaps TRBD2 (6 bases). CDR3 length: 15 residues. V was trimmed by 4 bases and J by 4 bases, leaving 18 bases between them. The germline V gene has CDR1 GTSNPN and CDR2 SVGIG (reference sequence). CDR3 coding DNA: TGTGCCTGGAACCTTGGGGCGGGGACGGCAGATACGCAGTATTTT. This encodes CAWNLGAGTADTQYF. Complete variable domain (other parts from reference TRBV30 and TRBJ2-3): SQTIHQWPATLVQPVGSPLSLECTVEGTSNPNLYWYRQAAGRGLQLLFYSVGIGQISSEVPQNLSASRPQDRQFILSSKKLLLSDSGFYLCAWNLGAGTADTQYFGPGTRLTVL.

V usage is TRBV5-4 and J usage is TRBJ1-4; D unresolved. Germline V lookup: CDR1 SGHNT, CDR2 YYREEE (reference sequence). The CDR3 is 14 amino acids. V lost 4 bases and J 5 bases, leaving 12 bases between the germline ends. This chain's CDR3 is CASSVGRSNEKLFF. The CDR3 nucleotides read TGTGCCAGCAGCGTCGGGAGATCCAATGAAAAACTGTTTTTT.

The chain employs TRBV7-9 and TRBJ1-2; D is possibly TRBD1 (5 bases). With 5 bases removed from V and 4 bases from J, the gap between germline ends came to 20 bases. Germline CDR1 SEHNR, CDR2 FQNEAQ (reference sequence). The CDR3 is 16 residues long. CDR3: CASSPMGVSSLYGYTF. The CDR3 coding sequence is TGTGCCAGCAGCCCAATGGGGGTTTCTAGTCTCTATGGCTACACCTTC.

This clone was detected a few times. The gene calls are TRBV5-6 and TRBJ1-1; no clear D gene. Trimming pared 5 bases from V and 0 bases from J, leaving 11 bases between. The CDR3 covers 14 residues. Germline V gene sequence: CDR1 SGHDT, CDR2 YYEEEE. The CDR3 region is CASRGIGLNTEAFF. The CDR3 DNA follows: TGTGCCAGCAGGGGGATAGGGCTGAACACTGAAGCTTTCTTT. The whole variable domain, filled in from reference TRBV5-6 and TRBJ1-1, reads DAGVTQSPTHLIKTRGQQVTLRCSPKSGHDTVSWYQQALGQGPQFIFQYYEEEERQRGNFPDRFSGHQFPNYSSELNVNALLLGDSALYLCASRGIGLNTEAFFGQGTRLTVV.

The genes are TRBV9 and TRBJ2-7; D gene unclear. The CDR3 length is 15 residues. From germline, CDR1 is SGDLS and CDR2 YYNGEE. V was trimmed by 0 bases and J by 2 bases, leaving 12 bases between them. CDR3 residues: CASSVDETSTYEQYF. The CDR3 DNA follows: TGTGCCAGCAGCGTAGACGAGACTTCCACCTACGAGCAGTACTTC.

J is TRBJ2-2 and V is TRBV6-1; D is uncertain. Germline loops: CDR1 MNHNS, CDR2 SASEGT. The CDR3 runs to 17 residues. V lost 1 base to trimming and J lost 3 bases, with 15 bases between them. The CDR3: CASSEDLNTLHTGELFF. The DNA of the CDR3 is TGTGCCAGCAGTGAAGACCTTAATACTTTGCACACCGGGGAGCTGTTTTTT.

This clone has only one observation. This sequence joins TRBV7-6 and TRBJ2-5, with a possible D match to TRBD1 (6 bases). Germline CDR1 SGHVS, CDR2 FNYEAQ. The CDR3 sequence is 15 residues long. Between the trimmed V and J ends, which lost 3 bases and 5 bases, there was a span of 16 bases. The CDR3 DNA follows: TGTGCCAGCAGCTTTCAAGACAGGCTAGGGGAGACCCAGTACTTC. This sequence encodes CASSFQDRLGETQYF.

The V gene is TRBV11-2, the J gene TRBJ1-2; the D is unclear. The CDR3 is 13 amino acids. Trimming removed 5 bases at V and 2 bases at J, with 9 bases between. Per the germline V gene, CDR1 is SGHAT and CDR2 is FQNNGV. The CDR3 loop is CASSDQENYGYTF. The CDR3 nucleotides read TGTGCCAGCAGCGACCAGGAGAACTATGGCTACACCTTC. Complete variable domain (other parts from reference TRBV11-2 and TRBJ1-2): EAGVAQSPRYKIIEKRQSVAFWCNPISGHATLYWYQQILGQGPKLLIQFQNNGVVDDSQLPKDRFSAERLKGVDSTLKIQPAKLEDSAVYLCASSDQENYGYTFGSGTRLTVV.

The rearrangement uses TRBV7-9 and TRBJ2-2, with D tentatively TRBD1 (5 bases). V gave up 5 bases and J gave up 1 base, with 5 bases separating them. This CDR3 region has 13 residues. Germline CDR1 is SEHNR and CDR2 is FQNEAQ (reference sequence). CDR3 amino acids: CASSDRNTGELFF. The CDR3 region has the DNA TGTGCCAGCAGCGACAGGAACACCGGGGAGCTGTTTTTT.

This clone has more than one count but fewer than ten. The chain employs TRBV7-9 and TRBJ1-1; the D gene is possibly TRBD1 (6 bases). The CDR3 totals 17 residues. The germline gives CDR1 SEHNR, CDR2 FQNEAQ (reference sequence). V was shortened by 6 bases and J by 2 bases, with 22 bases between the two germline ends. CDR3 DNA: TGTGCCAGCAGTCTCATCTCCTGGACAGCAAGTAACACTGAAGCTTTCTTT. Its translation: CASSLISWTASNTEAFF.

J is TRBJ2-1 and V is TRBV9; D is possibly TRBD2 (5 bases). The germline gives CDR1 SGDLS, CDR2 YYNGEE. The CDR3 consists of 16 residues. The V gene lost 0 bases and the J gene lost 3 bases, with 13 bases spanning the gap. CDR3 residues: CASSVGVERNYNEQFF. CDR3 coding DNA: TGTGCCAGCAGCGTAGGTGTCGAGCGGAACTACAATGAGCAGTTCTTC.

This sequence joins TRBV19 and TRBJ1-4; the D gene is possibly TRBD1 (5 bases). Trimming pared 6 bases from V and 4 bases from J, leaving 9 bases between. The CDR3 runs 13 residues. Germline CDR1 and CDR2: LNHDA and SQIVND (reference sequence). The CDR3 DNA reads TGTGCCAGTAGCTCCAGGGTTAATGAAAAACTGTTTTTT. As protein: CASSSRVNEKLFF.

V and J are TRBV5-6 and TRBJ2-7; D not resolved. The germline V and J ends were trimmed by 2 bases and 7 bases, with 10 bases remaining between them. CDR3 length: 12 residues. CDR1 SGHDT and CDR2 YYEEEE come from the germline V gene. The CDR3 sequence is CASSFSAGEQYF. The CDR3 DNA sequence: TGTGCCAGCAGCTTCTCCGCTGGGGAGCAGTACTTC.

V gene TRBV15 combines with J gene TRBJ2-5; TRBD2 matches at 10 bases. Germline trimming cut 0 bases from V and 3 bases from J; bases unmatched to any gene: 4. In germline, CDR1 is LNHNV, CDR2 YYDKDF (reference sequence). This CDR3 is built from 16 residues. The CDR3 region has the DNA TGTGCCACCAGCAGAGATCTAGCGGGGGCTGAAGAGACCCAGTACTTC. Its translation: CATSRDLAGAEETQYF.

In this sample, this clone turned up once. The J gene is TRBJ2-7, the V gene TRBV27; the match to TRBD2 covers 8 bases. Germline values: CDR1 MNHEY, CDR2 SMNVEV (reference sequence). The CDR3 has 15 residues. The V and J ends lost 6 bases and 7 bases, in that order; junction bases with no gene match: 14. CDR3 amino acids: CASRSGGRGMKEQYF. DNA for the CDR3: TGTGCCAGCAGGAGCGGGGGCAGGGGAATGAAGGAGCAGTACTTC.

For this clone: This CDR3 is also generated by other DNA sequences in the sample. This chain uses TRBV30 with TRBJ1-1, with D unresolved. Trimming took 5 bases from V and 2 from J, leaving 6 bases between them. Germline assignment: CDR1 GTSNPN and CDR2 SVGIG (reference sequence). The CDR3 extends over 11 amino acids. This chain's CDR3 is CAWGRNTEAFF. CDR3 bases: TGTGCCTGGGGCCGCAACACTGAAGCTTTCTTT.

A few counts support this clone. V gene TRBV7-6 combines with J gene TRBJ1-1, with a weak D call TRBD1 (5 bases). CDR3 length: 15 residues. Germline loops: CDR1 SGHVS, CDR2 FNYEAQ. Trimming left V 1 base short and J 0 bases short, with 9 bases between. The CDR3 nucleotides are TGTGCCAGCAGCTTAGAGCCGGGACTGAACACTGAAGCTTTCTTT. Translation: CASSLEPGLNTEAFF.

This sequence joins TRBV27 and TRBJ1-1; D remains unclear. Trimming shortened V by 2 bases and J by 6 bases, and 13 bases separated the two germline ends. The CDR3 runs to 14 residues. Germline assignment: CDR1 MNHEY and CDR2 SMNVEV (reference sequence). The CDR3 sequence: CASSLRVYVPEAFF. CDR3 coding DNA: TGTGCCAGCAGTTTAAGGGTCTATGTCCCTGAAGCTTTCTTT.

By share, this clone counts as medium-sized (0.01 to 0.1%). The rearrangement uses TRBV7-9 and TRBJ1-5; TRBD1 aligns across 8 bases. From germline, CDR1 is SEHNR and CDR2 FQNEAQ (reference sequence). V trimming: 1 base; J trimming: 8 bases; junction bases outside the gene matches: 7. This CDR3 spans 15 amino acids. This CDR3 reads CASSLGLTGEKPQHF. The CDR3 DNA reads TGTGCCAGCAGCTTAGGCCTGACAGGGGAGAAGCCCCAGCATTTT.

This clone has just a few counts. The chain links TRBV29-1 to TRBJ1-2; 7 nucleotides align to TRBD1. Germline lookup yields CDR1 SQVTM and CDR2 ANQGSEA. The CDR3 is 13 amino acids. Trimming at V came to 6 bases and at J to 3 bases, leaving 7 bases not matched to a gene. This chain's CDR3 is CSVQGTKDYGYTF. The CDR3 DNA follows: TGCAGCGTACAGGGGACGAAGGACTATGGCTACACCTTC.

The sample holds a few counts of this clone. This chain links TRBV13 with TRBJ2-7, with D maybe TRBD2 (6 bases). The CDR3 is made up of 14 amino acids. Germline CDR1 PRHDT, CDR2 FYEKMQ (reference sequence). Trimming removed 6 bases from V and 7 bases from J, with 19 bases in between. The CDR3 spells CASRYGDFGKEQYF. CDR3 in DNA: TGTGCCAGCAGATATGGGGACTTCGGGAAAGAGCAGTACTTC.

The V and J genes are TRBV14 and TRBJ2-4, with D unclear. Trimming took 0 bases from V and 8 from J, leaving 14 bases between them. This CDR3 contains 15 residues. CDR1 and CDR2 (germline): SGHDN, FVKESK. The CDR3 loop is CASSQDRALTDIQYF. The CDR3 DNA follows: TGTGCCAGCAGCCAAGATCGGGCGCTGACGGACATTCAGTACTTC.

The rearrangement joins TRBV30 to TRBJ2-7; 7 bases are a match to TRBD1. The germline V gene has CDR1 GTSNPN and CDR2 SVGIG (reference sequence). The CDR3 spans 12 residues. V gave up 0 bases and J gave up 6 bases; unmatched junction bases: 2. The CDR3 DNA follows: TGTGCCTGGAGTGTAGGGACAGCCGAGCAGTACTTC. This gives the protein CAWSVGTAEQYF. Full variable domain (remainder filled in from reference TRBV30 and TRBJ2-7): SQTIHQWPATLVQPVGSPLSLECTVEGTSNPNLYWYRQAAGRGLQLLFYSVGIGQISSEVPQNLSASRPQDRQFILSSKKLLLSDSGFYLCAWSVGTAEQYFGPGTRLTVT.

This chain links TRBV13 with TRBJ2-5; no clear D gene. The CDR3 has 11 residues. Trimming shortened V by 5 bases and J by 5 bases, and 6 bases separated the two germline ends. Germline CDR1 PRHDT, CDR2 FYEKMQ (reference sequence). CDR3 amino acids: CASSDRETQYF. As DNA, the CDR3 is TGTGCCAGCAGCGATAGGGAGACCCAGTACTTC.

J is TRBJ2-1 and V is TRBV5-1; TRBD2 is a possible D gene (7 bases). Trimming pared 0 bases from V and 3 bases from J, leaving 13 bases between. The CDR3 is 16 amino acids. Germline loops: CDR1 SGHRS, CDR2 YFSETQ. The CDR3 loop reads CASSLDGGLGYNEQFF. CDR3 in DNA: TGCGCCAGCAGCTTGGACGGGGGGCTCGGCTACAATGAGCAGTTCTTC. The full variable domain, completed using reference TRBV5-1 and TRBJ2-1, is KAGVTQTPRYLIKTRGQQVTLSCSPISGHRSVSWYQQTPGQGLQFLFEYFSETQRNKGNFPGRFSGRQFSNSRSEMNVSTLELGDSALYLCASSLDGGLGYNEQFFGPGTRLTVL.